A selection of T cell receptor beta chains follows, all from one sample in a study of T cell repertoires in cytomegalovirus infection. The antigens of these receptors remain unknown. TCRdb re-called the reads with MiXCR, one entry per CDR3 protein. Here the sample spans tens of thousands of distinct CDR3 sequences, around half being singletons. The sample was CD8+ T cells from cultured PBMCs, taken from culture after CMV antigen stimulation. The receptors come from a human donor in good health (CMV status not recorded). Some clones in this sample may be carry-over from other donors' samples. Each CDR3 is given with its conserved first and last residue. The order of the fields is J gene, V gene, clone size, D gene, CDR3 DNA, CDR3 protein. The D gene is left open where the match is weak. Clone size is given for some rows only: seen once, a few or many times, or a class if the clone is expanded.

J gene: TRBJ2-1
V gene: TRBV7-2
clone size: NA
D gene: TRBD1
CDR3 DNA: TGTGCCAGCAGCTTCCGACAGGGGGGGTTGGATGAGCAGTTCTTC
CDR3 protein: CASSFRQGGLDEQFF

J gene: TRBJ1-1
V gene: TRBV11-2
clone size: NA
D gene: TRBD1
CDR3 DNA: TGTGCCAGCAGGGGACAGGGAACGAACACTGAAGCTTTCTTT
CDR3 protein: CASRGQGTNTEAFF

J gene: TRBJ2-7
V gene: TRBV7-2
clone size: NA
D gene: TRBD2
CDR3 DNA: TGTGCCAGCAGCCTGCAGCTTAGCGGGTCATACGAGCAGTACTTC
CDR3 protein: CASSLQLSGSYEQYF

J gene: TRBJ2-5
V gene: TRBV11-2
clone size: NA
D gene: NA
CDR3 DNA: TGTGCCAGCAGCTTATGGGTTTCTGAGGCAGGTAGTACCCAAGAGACCCAGTACTTC
CDR3 protein: CASSLWVSEAGSTQETQYF

J gene: TRBJ2-7
V gene: TRBV10-3
clone size: NA
D gene: NA
CDR3 DNA: TGTGCCATCAGTGGAGGACAGTCCTACGAGCAGTACTTC
CDR3 protein: CAISGGQSYEQYF

J gene: TRBJ2-1
V gene: TRBV20-1
clone size: NA
D gene: NA
CDR3 DNA: TGCAGTGCCGCTGGGATCGGCAGCCTCGGAAGGGGCTCCTACAATGAGCAGTTCTTC
CDR3 protein: CSAAGIGSLGRGSYNEQFF

J gene: TRBJ2-5
V gene: TRBV10-3
clone size: once
D gene: TRBD1
CDR3 DNA: TGTGCCATCAGTGTACAGGGGCCATTCCAAGAGACCCAGTACTTC
CDR3 protein: CAISVQGPFQETQYF

J gene: TRBJ2-7
V gene: TRBV12-3/TRBV12-4
clone size: NA
D gene: TRBD1
CDR3 DNA: TGTGCCAGCAGTCCCTGGACAGGGGCGCACGAGCAGTACTTC
CDR3 protein: CASSPWTGAHEQYF

J gene: TRBJ1-5
V gene: TRBV6-1
clone size: NA
D gene: NA
CDR3 DNA: TGTGCCACCCGGGCCGGGGGGCCTAATCAGCCCCAGCATTTT
CDR3 protein: CATRAGGPNQPQHF

J gene: TRBJ1-2
V gene: TRBV28
clone size: NA
D gene: NA
CDR3 DNA: TGTGCCAGCAAACTTCCTTTGACTAACTATGGCTACACCTTC
CDR3 protein: CASKLPLTNYGYTF

J gene: TRBJ2-7
V gene: TRBV7-6
clone size: NA
D gene: NA
CDR3 DNA: TGTGCCAGCAGCTTAGGAGGAGGAGTCCTCTACGAGCAGTACTTC
CDR3 protein: CASSLGGGVLYEQYF

J gene: TRBJ1-2
V gene: TRBV6-1
clone size: NA
D gene: NA
CDR3 DNA: TGTGCCAGCAGTGAAGTGGCAGGCTATGGCTACACCTTC
CDR3 protein: CASSEVAGYGYTF

J gene: TRBJ2-3
V gene: TRBV7-2
clone size: NA
D gene: TRBD2
CDR3 DNA: TGTGCCAGCAGGGGGCAGCTAGCGGGAGAGTCGGATACGCAGTATTTT
CDR3 protein: CASRGQLAGESDTQYF

J gene: TRBJ1-5
V gene: TRBV7-8
clone size: NA
D gene: TRBD1
CDR3 DNA: TGTGCCAGCAGCGCATACAGGGGCAGGTCGAATCAGCCCCAGCATTTT
CDR3 protein: CASSAYRGRSNQPQHF

J gene: TRBJ1-5
V gene: TRBV6-5
clone size: many
D gene: NA
CDR3 DNA: TGTGCCAGCAGTTACCAGGCTAGCAATCAGCCCCAGCATTTT
CDR3 protein: CASSYQASNQPQHF

J gene: TRBJ2-7
V gene: TRBV2
clone size: few
D gene: TRBD1
CDR3 DNA: TGTGCCAGCAGTGAAGAGTTCGACAGGGTCGAGGCCTACGAGCAGTACTTC
CDR3 protein: CASSEEFDRVEAYEQYF

J gene: TRBJ2-2
V gene: TRBV7-6
clone size: NA
D gene: NA
CDR3 DNA: TGTGCCAGCAGCCCCCGGGGTGGACACGCGAACACCGGGGAGCTGTTTTTT
CDR3 protein: CASSPRGGHANTGELFF

J gene: TRBJ1-1
V gene: TRBV11-2
clone size: NA
D gene: TRBD1
CDR3 DNA: TGTGCCAGCAGCCCAGGGACAGGGGGCTTGAACACTGAAGCTTTCTTT
CDR3 protein: CASSPGTGGLNTEAFF

J gene: TRBJ1-1
V gene: TRBV6-2/TRBV6-3
clone size: few
D gene: TRBD1
CDR3 DNA: TGTGCCAGCAGTTACCAGGGACAGGGACGGGCTTTCTTT
CDR3 protein: CASSYQGQGRAFF

J gene: TRBJ1-2
V gene: TRBV7-2
clone size: NA
D gene: NA
CDR3 DNA: TGTGCCAGCAGCTCAGGGATTGGCAGAAACTATGGCTACACCTTC
CDR3 protein: CASSSGIGRNYGYTF

J gene: TRBJ2-5
V gene: TRBV7-6
clone size: NA
D gene: NA
CDR3 DNA: TGTGCCAGCAGCGTGGAGCAGGGATTACGGGAGACCCAGTACTTC
CDR3 protein: CASSVEQGLRETQYF

J gene: TRBJ2-1
V gene: TRBV7-3
clone size: NA
D gene: NA
CDR3 DNA: TGTGCCAGCAGCCCTGAGGGGCAGAATTCCTACAATGAGCAGTTCTTC
CDR3 protein: CASSPEGQNSYNEQFF

J gene: TRBJ2-3
V gene: TRBV7-3
clone size: few
D gene: NA
CDR3 DNA: TGTGCCAGCAGCCCCGGACAGAGCACAGATACGCAGTATTTT
CDR3 protein: CASSPGQSTDTQYF

J gene: TRBJ2-3
V gene: TRBV27
clone size: NA
D gene: NA
CDR3 DNA: TGTGCCAGCAGTTTTGCGGGAAGCACAGATACGCAGTATTTT
CDR3 protein: CASSFAGSTDTQYF

J gene: TRBJ2-1
V gene: TRBV12-3/TRBV12-4
clone size: NA
D gene: TRBD2
CDR3 DNA: TGTGCCAGCAGTTTAGTATCGGGGGGGGGAGATTGGGAGCAGTTCTTC
CDR3 protein: CASSLVSGGGDWEQFF

J gene: TRBJ2-5
V gene: TRBV10-3
clone size: few
D gene: TRBD1
CDR3 DNA: TGTGCCATCAGTGAGTTCCTCGACAGGGCGAAGTCGGAGACCCAGTACTTC
CDR3 protein: CAISEFLDRAKSETQYF

J gene: TRBJ2-7
V gene: TRBV7-6
clone size: once
D gene: NA
CDR3 DNA: TGTGCCTCGGGAACCTACGAGCAGTACTTC
CDR3 protein: CASGTYEQYF

J gene: TRBJ1-1
V gene: TRBV4-1
clone size: NA
D gene: NA
CDR3 DNA: TGCGCCAGCAGCCTCGTAATGGGGAACACTGAAGCTTTCTTT
CDR3 protein: CASSLVMGNTEAFF

J gene: TRBJ1-1
V gene: TRBV7-2
clone size: NA
D gene: NA
CDR3 DNA: TGTGCCAGCAGCTTAGGCTCCCCGGGGAACACTGAAGCTTTCTTT
CDR3 protein: CASSLGSPGNTEAFF